The present entry profiles one TCR beta chain with its context. Germline values: CDR1 MNHEY, CDR2 SVGAGI. The CDR3 is 15 amino acids. J lost 9 bases, V lost 4 bases, and 9 bases had no gene match. The data were taken from a study of blood T cell repertoires in COVID-19. Method: immunoSEQ multiplex PCR; TCRdb's copy keeps in-frame clones and lacks some. The sample includes 50,000 to 75,000 clones, almost 95% of them seen just once. The TCR comes from a man in his fifties with active COVID-19. The chain recombines TRBV6-5 with TRBJ1-6, with TRBD1 matching 7 bases. The sample was peripheral blood. DNA of the CDR3: TGTGCCAGCAGTTCCTTCGACAGGGTTGGTTCACCCCTCCACTTT. As protein: CASSSFDRVGSPLHF.